This T cell receptor beta chain was found in a study of CD8 T cells in ankylosing spondylitis. The study, taken as a whole, reports: Among TCR beta sequences, a motif of about 8 highly homologous variants appeared characteristic of ankylosing spondylitis blood. Disease-linked clones had a CD8+ phenotype and relatively low frequency in peripheral blood. Disease-linked clones were reportedly significantly enriched in matched ankylosing spondylitis synovial fluid.

Trimming cost V 4 bases and J 4 bases, with 20 bases left between them. Per the germline V gene, CDR1 is SGHDT and CDR2 is YYEEEE. The CDR3 contains 16 residues. Construction of TCR beta libraries was performed using quantitative 5'-RACE with molecular barcodes. In TCRdb, the 5' RACE reads were re-called with MiXCR into one record per CDR3 protein. This sample yields about 160,000 distinct CDR3 sequences, of which approximately 44% are seen a single time; nearly 15% belongs to the top ten. This clonotype has only a few counts. Its antigen is unidentified. The gene calls are TRBV5-6 and TRBJ1-2, with D hard to call. Specimen: synovial fluid, either unsorted or a sorted T cell fraction (not recorded which). This TCR derives from a male donor with ankylosing spondylitis. In DNA form, the CDR3 reads TGTGCCAGCAGCCGCACCGGGAGCCACCCTATCTATGGCTACACCTTC. Protein sequence: CASSRTGSHPIYGYTF.